This TCR beta chain stems from a study of PD-L1 blockade in urothelial cancer. Study results and limitations: When measured at 3 weeks, tumor-associated blood clones expanded more in durable-benefit patients. Better survival was forecast by a pretreatment blood TCR clonality below the median.

The CDR3 loop spans 14 amino acids. V shed 4 bases and J 6 bases; nucleotides not matched to a gene: 2. Germline loops: CDR1 LGHNA, CDR2 YSLEER. Patient disease was locally advanced or metastatic urothelial carcinoma. Comment on this clone: The target antigen is unknown.

The authors spiked synthetic TCR analog templates into each PCR. Only in-frame clones appear in the TCRdb table, and some are missing; sequencing was by immunoSEQ multiplex PCR. The sample consists of about 84,000 clones, approximately 91% of them appearing once. This rearrangement joins TRBV4-3 to TRBJ2-3; 12 nucleotides match TRBD2. Specimen: PBMCs, collected around atezolizumab (anti-PD-L1) treatment. The source of this sequence is a man aged 60-69 years with urothelial cancer. CDR3: CASSLTSGGDTQYF. The CDR3 DNA sequence: TGCGCCAGCAGCCTGACTAGCGGGGGCGATACGCAGTATTTT.